These T cell receptor beta chains were read from a single sample in a study of blood T cells in healthy people across ages. TCRdb used MiXCR to reprocess the 5' RACE reads, holding one entry per CDR3 protein. The sample lists about 1.5 million distinct CDR3 sequences, less than 45% occurring once. The sequenced sample was blood. These receptors were obtained from a woman aged 18-29 years in good health. Both conserved end residues are part of each CDR3. D genes are given only for firm matches. Only some rows state a clone size, as once, few, many or a class for expanded clones.

j_call,clone_size,d_call,v_call,cdr3_nt,cdr3_aa
TRBJ2-3,once,TRBD1,TRBV6-4,TGTGCCAGCAGTCCGGGACAGGGAAGTTCAGATACGCAGTATTTT,CASSPGQGSSDTQYF
TRBJ2-1,.,.,TRBV20-1,TGCAGTGCTAGTTGGGGGAATGAGCAGTTCTTC,CSASWGNEQFF
TRBJ2-7,few,TRBD1,TRBV20-1,TGCAGTGCTATGGACAGGGCTGCCTACGAGCAGTACTTC,CSAMDRAAYEQYF
TRBJ2-7,few,.,TRBV12-3/TRBV12-4,TGTGCCAGCAGTGGCAGGGCCGAAGCGCTTTACGAGCAGTACTTC,CASSGRAEALYEQYF
TRBJ2-2,.,.,TRBV3-1,TGTGCCAGCAGCCAAGACCTAGTGAGGCGAAGGGAGCTGTTTTTT,CASSQDLVRRRELFF
TRBJ1-4,.,TRBD1,TRBV30,TGTGCCTGGAGCAGGGGGCTCACCGAAAAACTGTTTTTT,CAWSRGLTEKLFF
TRBJ2-5,few,.,TRBV12-3/TRBV12-4,TGTGCCAGCAGTTTTCGGCTTGAGCAGTACTTC,CASSFRLEQYF
TRBJ2-5,many,.,TRBV20-1,TGCAGTGCAGGGACCGTCCCGGAGACCCAGTACTTC,CSAGTVPETQYF
TRBJ2-1,few,.,TRBV9,TGTGCCAGCAGCGAAGAGGCACGGGACAATGAGCAGTTCTTC,CASSEEARDNEQFF
TRBJ2-3,.,TRBD2,TRBV11-2,TGTGCCAGCAGCGCCCTAGCGGGAACTAGCACAGATACGCAGTATTTT,CASSALAGTSTDTQYF
TRBJ1-2,.,.,TRBV5-1,TGCGCCAGCAGCTGGGCAGGGTATGGCTACACCTTC,CASSWAGYGYTF
TRBJ2-7,few,.,TRBV5-1,TGCGCCAGCAGCTTGGGGGGACTCAACGAAATCGAGCAGTACTTC,CASSLGGLNEIEQYF
TRBJ1-5,.,.,TRBV7-2,TGTGCCAGCAGCTTATGGTCCAGTAGCAATCAGCCCCAGCATTTT,CASSLWSSSNQPQHF
TRBJ2-1,.,.,TRBV29-1,TGCAGCGTTGACGGGGCTCTCAATGATCAGTTCTTC,CSVDGALNDQFF
TRBJ2-1,.,.,TRBV6-5,TGTGCCAGCAGGCGACTAGGGGGGGATGAGCAGTTCTTC,CASRRLGGDEQFF
TRBJ1-3,.,.,TRBV4-1,TGCGCCAGCAGCCAAAAAGCGGACATTCTCTCTGGAAACACCATATATTTT,CASSQKADILSGNTIYF
TRBJ1-2,few,.,TRBV7-9,TGTGCCAGCAGCTTAGCAGGGAAAGGCGATGGCTACACCTTC,CASSLAGKGDGYTF
TRBJ1-2,few,TRBD1,TRBV30,TGTGCCTGGATCGGAGCAGGGGGTATCGATGGCTACACCTTC,CAWIGAGGIDGYTF
TRBJ2-2,.,.,TRBV4-3,TGCGCCAGCAGCCAAAAGGGGAACACCGGGGAGCTGTTTTTT,CASSQKGNTGELFF
TRBJ2-7,.,.,TRBV29-1,TGCAGCGTTGAAGCGGCAACGGGAGAGGGGGAGACACAGTACTTC,CSVEAATGEGETQYF
TRBJ1-1,.,.,TRBV12-3/TRBV12-4,TGTGCCACCCGCCCCGGGGACACTGATGCTTTCTTT,CATRPGDTDAFF
TRBJ2-7,.,TRBD1,TRBV5-1,TGCGCCAGCAGCTCGGGACAGGGAACTTACAATGAGCAGTACTTC,CASSSGQGTYNEQYF
TRBJ1-1,.,.,TRBV5-4,TGTGCCAGCAGTCCCAACCCCGGGAGGCACACTGAAGCTTTCTTT,CASSPNPGRHTEAFF
TRBJ2-7,.,.,TRBV28,TGTGCCAGCAGTTCCCCAGACCTCCTACTCCACGAGCAGTACTTC,CASSSPDLLLHEQYF
TRBJ1-1,.,.,TRBV5-1,TGCGCCAGCAGCCTGGACCCCGGACGGGTGAACACTGAAGCTTTCTTT,CASSLDPGRVNTEAFF
TRBJ2-7,.,.,TRBV6-6,TGTGCCAGCAGTTACAGGGACAACGAGCAGTACTTC,CASSYRDNEQYF
TRBJ1-2,.,.,TRBV21-1,TGTGCCAGCAGCGAGAAAGGGTACTATGGCTACACCTTC,CASSEKGYYGYTF
TRBJ2-1,.,TRBD1,TRBV12-3/TRBV12-4,TGTGCCAGCAGACAGACAGGGAGCAATGAGCAGTTCTTC,CASRQTGSNEQFF
TRBJ1-2,.,TRBD1,TRBV6-8,TGTGCCAGCAGAGACCTTCACAGGGGCGCCCGATATGGCTACACCTTC,CASRDLHRGARYGYTF
TRBJ1-2,.,.,TRBV7-9,TGTGCCAGCAGCTTTTTATACAAACAGGACTATGGCTACACCTTC,CASSFLYKQDYGYTF
TRBJ2-7,.,TRBD2,TRBV12-3/TRBV12-4,TGTGCCAGCAGTTATTGGGGGGGAAACGAGCAGTACTTC,CASSYWGGNEQYF
TRBJ2-1,.,.,TRBV20-1,TGCAGTGCTAGACTAAACTCCCATGGGCAGTTCTTC,CSARLNSHGQFF
TRBJ2-7,.,.,TRBV12-3/TRBV12-4,TGTGCCAGCGGCGCGGACAGTTCCTACGAGCAGTACTTC,CASGADSSYEQYF
TRBJ1-6,few,.,TRBV12-3/TRBV12-4,TGTGCCAGCAGTCCGGGACACCCCACCTATAATTCACCCCTCCACTTT,CASSPGHPTYNSPLHF
TRBJ1-5,few,.,TRBV7-9,TGTGCCACCCAGGCCGGGGAACTTAGCAATCAGCCCCAGCATTTT,CATQAGELSNQPQHF
TRBJ1-2,.,.,TRBV27,TGTGCCAGCAGTTCCTTAGACGGCTACTCTAACTATGGCTACACCTTC,CASSSLDGYSNYGYTF
TRBJ2-1,few,.,TRBV10-3,TGTGCCATCAGTGAATCCCAGATCTCCTACAATGAGCAGTTCTTC,CAISESQISYNEQFF
TRBJ1-1,few,.,TRBV4-1,TGCGCCAGCAGCCAGTCGACAACCTTGAACACTGAAGCTTTCTTT,CASSQSTTLNTEAFF
TRBJ2-6,.,TRBD1,TRBV20-1,TGCAGTGCTAGAGGAACAGGGGCCTTCTCTGGGGCCAACGTCCTGACTTTC,CSARGTGAFSGANVLTF
TRBJ2-7,.,TRBD2,TRBV5-1,TGCGCCAGCAGTCGTAGGACTAGCGGGAGTATTTCTTTATACGAGCAGTACTTC,CASSRRTSGSISLYEQYF
TRBJ2-3,.,TRBD2,TRBV27,TGTGCCAGCAGTAAAGGACTAGCGGGGGGGCCGATAGTCGGCACAGATACGCAGTATTTT,CASSKGLAGGPIVGTDTQYF
TRBJ2-7,.,TRBD1,TRBV5-4,TGTGCCAGCAGCAAACAGGGGGCAAGCTCCTACGAGCAGTACTTC,CASSKQGASSYEQYF
TRBJ2-1,.,TRBD2,TRBV23-1,TGCGCCAGCAGTCAATTCCCCCCAAATTACGAGCGGGAAACCTACAATGAGCAGTTCTTC,CASSQFPPNYERETYNEQFF
TRBJ2-3,once,.,TRBV3-1,TGTGCCAGCAGCCATACCGGTACCCACACAGATACGCAGTATTTT,CASSHTGTHTDTQYF
TRBJ1-2,.,.,TRBV15,TGTGCCACCAGCAAACCCCCTTTGGGCAGGGACAACTATGGCTACACCTTC,CATSKPPLGRDNYGYTF
TRBJ2-3,few,.,TRBV18,TGTGCCAGCTCACCAATGGGACACACTAGCACAGATACGCAGTATTTT,CASSPMGHTSTDTQYF